Listed below are T cell receptor beta chains from one sample, sequenced in a study of shared clonotypes between healthy human individuals. Generated by immunoSEQ multiplex PCR, the TCRdb table keeps only in-frame clones and is missing some. The data hold around 1.6 million clones, with around 98% observed a single time. Sequenced: naive CD4+ T cells sorted from blood. These receptors were collected from a man aged 25 to 45 in good health. CDR3s include the opening cysteine and the closing phenylalanine or tryptophan. The D gene is left open where the match is weak. Rows give clone size only sometimes, using once, few, many, or a class for an expanded clone.

j_call v_call clone_size d_call cdr3_nt cdr3_aa
TRBJ2-7 TRBV5-4 once TRBD2 TGTGCCAGCAGCTTTTTAGCGGGAGCTGCTTACGAGCAGTACTTC CASSFLAGAAYEQYF
TRBJ1-2 TRBV27 NA NA TGTGCCAGCAGTTTAACCGCGAAAGGAACAGTCTTAGGCTACACCTTC CASSLTAKGTVLGYTF
TRBJ2-7 TRBV18 NA NA TGTGCCAGCTCCCCGATGTCCTACGAGCAGTACTTC CASSPMSYEQYF
TRBJ1-1 TRBV15 NA NA TGTGCCACCAGCAGAAAACCTCCAGGGGCGTTGGGGGACACTGAAGCTTTCTTT CATSRKPPGALGDTEAFF
TRBJ2-1 TRBV2 NA TRBD2 TGTGCCAGCAGTGAAGACCTTACAAGAGGGACTAACTACAATGAGCAGTTCTTC CASSEDLTRGTNYNEQFF
TRBJ2-7 TRBV28 NA TRBD2 TGTGCCAGCAGGGGACTAGCGGGAGGCCTTTACGAGCAGTACTTC CASRGLAGGLYEQYF
TRBJ2-7 TRBV11-2 NA NA TGTGCCAGCAGCTTCAGGGGCCGTAGATACGAGCAGTACTTC CASSFRGRRYEQYF
TRBJ2-7 TRBV10-3 NA NA TGTGCCATCGGATGGCGGTTCCTCCCCTACGAGCAGTACTTC CAIGWRFLPYEQYF
TRBJ2-7 TRBV4-2 NA NA TGTGCCAGCAGCCAAGATCTGGGCAGTACCTACGAGCAGTACTTC CASSQDLGSTYEQYF
TRBJ2-7 TRBV7-8 NA NA TGTGCCAGCAGCCCCCGTAGGAAGGTCCTCTACGAGCAGTACTTC CASSPRRKVLYEQYF
TRBJ2-5 TRBV30 NA NA TGTGCCTGGAGTGTATTGTCCGGCCAGACCCAGTACTTC CAWSVLSGQTQYF
TRBJ2-1 TRBV7-7 NA TRBD1 TGTGCCAGCAGCAAGGGACAGTACAATGAGCAGTTCTTC CASSKGQYNEQFF
TRBJ2-7 TRBV6-1 NA NA TGTGCCAGCAGTGAAGAGGCAGGGTTAGCGGTAAGCTCCTACGAGCAGTACTTC CASSEEAGLAVSSYEQYF
TRBJ2-5 TRBV27 NA NA TGTGCCAGCAGTTTATGGCCAGAAGGAGAGACCCAGTACTTC CASSLWPEGETQYF
TRBJ2-7 TRBV10-3 NA NA TGTGCCATCACTGATAGCGGCTCCTACGAGCAGTACTTC CAITDSGSYEQYF
TRBJ2-7 TRBV11-3 NA NA TGTGCCAGCAGCCTCCGGGACGGTAACTACGAGCAGTACTTC CASSLRDGNYEQYF
TRBJ2-5 TRBV7-2 NA NA TGTGCCAGCAGCTTACCCAAGAGAACCCAGTACTTC CASSLPKRTQYF
TRBJ2-2 TRBV9 NA TRBD1 TGTGCCAGCAGCCCGCGACAGGGGAACACCGGGGAGCTGTTTTTT CASSPRQGNTGELFF
TRBJ2-7 TRBV7-9 NA NA TGTGCCAGCAGCTTATGGCCTTCGGGCGAGCAGTACTTC CASSLWPSGEQYF
TRBJ2-1 TRBV2 NA NA TGTGCCAGCAGTGAAGCGCTCGGGAGCTACAATGAGCAGTTCTTC CASSEALGSYNEQFF
TRBJ2-1 TRBV5-4 NA TRBD2 TGTGCCAGCAGCTTAAGCGGGACTATCAATGAGCAGTTCTTC CASSLSGTINEQFF
TRBJ2-5 TRBV6-5 once TRBD1 TGTGCCAGCAGTCCTAACAGGGGTGAGACCCAGTACTTC CASSPNRGETQYF
TRBJ1-5 TRBV28 NA NA TGTGCCAGCAGTCAGGACTCCCGTCGGCCCCAGCATTTT CASSQDSRRPQHF
TRBJ2-7 TRBV7-6 once NA TGTGCCAGCAGCCCCGGGACAAGCTCCTACGAGCAGTACTTC CASSPGTSSYEQYF
TRBJ2-7 TRBV29-1 NA TRBD2 TGCAGCGTAGGCCCCCTTCAGACTAGCCCCCTACGCGAGCAGTACTTC CSVGPLQTSPLREQYF
TRBJ2-7 TRBV7-2 NA NA TGTGCCAGCAGGCGGGACCTTCCTTCCTACGAGCAGTACTTC CASRRDLPSYEQYF
TRBJ1-5 TRBV6-5 NA NA TGTGCCAGCAGTTACCGGAGCAATCAGCCCCAGCATTTT CASSYRSNQPQHF
TRBJ1-4 TRBV28 NA NA TGTGCCAGCAGTTTAATAGGGGCTACTAATGAAAAACTGTTTTTT CASSLIGATNEKLFF
TRBJ2-1 TRBV11-2 NA NA TGTGCCAGCAGCTTGCTTATCGGGACCGCGAGGGTTGACAATGAGCAGTTCTTC CASSLLIGTARVDNEQFF
TRBJ1-3 TRBV7-2 NA NA TGTGCCAGCAGCTCGATGGGAGCTGGAAACACCATATATTTT CASSSMGAGNTIYF
TRBJ2-5 TRBV27 NA NA TGTGCCAGCAGTGCGTTCAGGGCTCCCCCCGAGACCCAGTACTTC CASSAFRAPPETQYF
TRBJ2-4 TRBV7-2 NA NA TGTGCCAGCAGCTTATACACTGCACCCAAAAACATTCAGTACTTC CASSLYTAPKNIQYF
TRBJ1-1 TRBV7-6 NA NA TGTGCCAGCAGTCTAGAGGCTCCTAGAGTATGGGTGGCCACTGAAGCTTTCTTT CASSLEAPRVWVATEAFF
TRBJ1-1 TRBV12-5 NA TRBD1 TGTGCTAGTGGTCCTCGGGACAGGGAGGTCCCCTTT CASGPRDREVPF
TRBJ2-7 TRBV4-2 NA NA TGTGCCAGCAGCCAAGAACCCTACGAGCAGTACTTC CASSQEPYEQYF
TRBJ2-5 TRBV29-1 NA NA TGCAGCGTTGAAGAGGTAGGAGAGACCCAGTACTTC CSVEEVGETQYF
TRBJ2-5 TRBV4-3 NA TRBD2 TGCGCCAGCAGCCAAGACTGGGGGCTAGCGGGAGCCCGGAAGACCCAGTACTTC CASSQDWGLAGARKTQYF
TRBJ2-5 TRBV11-2 NA TRBD2 TGTGCCAGCAGCTTAGGACTAGCCAAGGGTACAGAGACCCAGTACTTC CASSLGLAKGTETQYF
TRBJ2-7 TRBV11-2 NA NA TGTGCCAGCAGCTTAGATCCGGCTCGTTTCGAGCAGTACTTC CASSLDPARFEQYF